These 30 T cell receptor beta chains were all obtained from the same sample, sequenced in a study of siplizumab effects on memory and regulatory T cells. Only in-frame clones appear in the TCRdb table, and some are missing; sequencing was by immunoSEQ multiplex PCR. The top ten clones hold around 0.25% of a sample with 37,000 or so clones, around 89% of them seen once. The material sequenced was naive CD4+ T cells sorted from blood. Every receptor here comes from a human donor in good health.

The chain joins TRBV6-5 to TRBJ2-7, with 8 bases lining up with TRBD1. Germline V CDR1 and CDR2: MNHEY, SVGAGI. The CDR3 has 14 amino acids. V lost 4 bases, J lost 2 bases, and 4 bases stayed unmatched. The CDR3 region has the DNA TGTGCCAGCAGTTTCGTCAGGGGGCCCTACGAGCAGTACTTC. It is translated as CASSFVRGPYEQYF.

The gene calls are TRBV30 and TRBJ2-7; unclear D gene. The germline gives CDR1 GTSNPN, CDR2 SVGIG (reference sequence). The CDR3 covers 13 residues. Trimming shortened V by 4 bases and J by 9 bases, and 19 bases separated the two germline ends. The CDR3 region is CAWTVGRIGPQYF. The CDR3 bases are TGTGCCTGGACCGTAGGGCGAATAGGACCGCAGTACTTC.

The chain employs TRBV18 and TRBJ1-1; TRBD1 is a possible D gene (5 bases). Deletions cut 5 bases from V and 1 base from J, with 5 bases between. CDR3 length: 12 residues. Per germline, CDR1 KGHSH and CDR2 LQKENI. For the CDR3, the DNA is TGTGCCAGCTCAGGGGCGAACACTGAAGCTTTCTTT. Protein product: CASSGANTEAFF.

The chain joins TRBV30 to TRBJ2-1, with 8 positions matching TRBD1. The germline V gene has CDR1 GTSNPN and CDR2 SVGIG (reference sequence). The CDR3 runs to 17 residues. V dropped 1 base and J dropped 3; count of bases not matched to a gene: 11. CDR3 sequence reads: CAWSGAKGQEYYNEQFF. CDR3 nucleotide sequence: TGTGCCTGGAGTGGTGCCAAGGGACAGGAGTACTACAATGAGCAGTTCTTC.

The chain couples TRBV7-2 to TRBJ2-3; 7 bases fit TRBD2. V shed 8 bases and J 6 bases; nucleotides not matched to a gene: 11. The CDR3 loop spans 14 amino acids. Germline values: CDR1 SGHTA, CDR2 FQGNSA. The CDR3 is CASASGGGWDTQYF. CDR3 nucleotide sequence: TGTGCCAGCGCATCGGGAGGTGGGTGGGATACGCAGTATTTT.

V gene TRBV6-5 combines with J gene TRBJ2-7; D might be TRBD2 (6 bases). Germline V gives CDR1 MNHEY, CDR2 SVGAGI. CDR3 length: 15 amino acids. Trimming stripped 8 bases from V and 4 bases from J, with 21 bases between. CDR3 loop: CASRRAGETGYEQYF. CDR3 nucleotides: TGTGCCAGCCGGAGGGCAGGCGAAACTGGGTACGAGCAGTACTTC.

The chain uses TRBV18 and TRBJ2-2; 7 positions agree with TRBD1. This CDR3 is built from 14 residues. Germline lookup yields CDR1 KGHSH and CDR2 LQKENI. Losses at the gene ends were 8 bases for V and 2 bases for J; bases not matched to a gene: 5. The CDR3 loop reads CASTGQLNTGELFF. The CDR3 DNA is TGTGCCAGCACGGGACAGCTTAACACCGGGGAGCTGTTTTTT.

The rearrangement joins TRBV12-5 to TRBJ2-2; D unclear. The V end lost 1 base, the J end lost 2 bases, and 8 bases lay between the germline ends. From germline, CDR1 is LGHNT and CDR2 FRNRAP. This CDR3 is 15 amino acids long. The CDR3 DNA is TGTGCTAGTGGTTTGGCCTCCTTTAACACCGGGGAGCTGTTTTTT. Its translation is CASGLASFNTGELFF.

This clone is a singleton in its sample. CDR3 coding DNA: TGTGCCAGCAGCCTACGAAGTGTAGCGGGAGCATTTGAGCAGTTCTTC. Translation: CASSLRSVAGAFEQFF. The V and J genes are TRBV5-6 and TRBJ2-1, with 9 bases fitting TRBD2. Germline assignment: CDR1 SGHDT and CDR2 YYEEEE. Unmatched junction bases numbered 14, after V lost 4 bases and J lost 9 bases. The length of the CDR3 is 16 residues.

The J gene is TRBJ2-7, the V gene TRBV27; tentative D call: TRBD1 (5 bases). The CDR3 sequence is 12 residues long. The germline CDR1 and CDR2 sequences are MNHEY and SMNVEV (reference sequence). V was trimmed by 5 bases and J by 2 bases, leaving 7 bases between them. In nucleotides, the CDR3 is TGTGCCAGCAGTATACAGGCCTACGAGCAGTACTTC. Translation gives CASSIQAYEQYF.

A few counts support this clone. As DNA, the CDR3 is TGTGCCAGTAGTATAGATACTGGACAGAGGGGGGAGACCCAGTACTTC. It encodes CASSIDTGQRGETQYF. J is TRBJ2-5 and V is TRBV19; perhaps TRBD1 as D (6 bases). Germline V lookup: CDR1 LNHDA, CDR2 SQIVND (reference sequence). The length of the CDR3 is 16 residues. Trimming left V 0 bases short and J 5 bases short, with 16 bases between.

V gene TRBV4-1 combines with J gene TRBJ2-7, with a weak D call TRBD1 (6 bases). Per germline, CDR1 MGHRA and CDR2 YSYEKL. CDR3 size: 15 residues. V lost 3 bases and J 5 bases, leaving 17 bases between the germline ends. The CDR3 reads CASSHGNQGMHEQYF. CDR3 coding DNA: TGCGCCAGCAGCCATGGGAATCAGGGGATGCACGAGCAGTACTTC.

This clone was seen more than once but under ten times. The V gene is TRBV18, the J gene TRBJ1-5, with 7 bases aligning to TRBD1. Germline-derived CDR1 and CDR2 are KGHSH and LQKENI. The V and J ends lost 3 bases and 1 base, in that order; junction bases with no gene match: 3. This CDR3 region has 15 residues. The CDR3, as DNA: TGTGCCAGCTCACCTGGGACAGCCAGCAATCAGCCCCAGCATTTT. Protein sequence: CASSPGTASNQPQHF.

This chain joins TRBV7-9 and TRBJ1-2, with unresolved D. Trimming took 1 base from V and 6 from J, leaving 9 bases between them. CDR1 and CDR2 (germline): SEHNR, FQNEAQ (reference sequence). The CDR3 has 13 residues. CDR3 nucleotides: TGTGCCAGCAGCTTAGGCGATATACATGGCTACACCTTC. Encoded protein: CASSLGDIHGYTF.

The chain recombines TRBV6-4 with TRBJ2-7; 7 bases agree with TRBD1. Germline trimming cut 6 bases from V and 0 bases from J; bases unmatched to any gene: 5. Germline values: CDR1 MRHNA, CDR2 SNTAGT. This CDR3 has 14 amino acids. CDR3 sequence reads: CASSRDRNSYEQYF. In DNA, the CDR3 is TGTGCCAGCAGCCGGGACAGAAACTCCTACGAGCAGTACTTC.

The V call is TRBV7-9, the J call TRBJ2-7, with D tentatively TRBD2 (7 bases). CDR3 size: 15 residues. Germline V CDR1 and CDR2: SEHNR, FQNEAQ (reference sequence). V was pared by 4 bases and J by 4 bases, with 17 bases between. The CDR3 bases are TGTGCCAGCAGCTGGGGCGGGGGCCCGCTTTACGAGCAGTACTTC. Translated: CASSWGGGPLYEQYF.

V usage is TRBV6-5 and J usage is TRBJ1-1; D remains ambiguous. The V end was cut by 6 bases, the J end by 0 bases, with 11 bases between. The CDR3 is 14 residues long. Germline V gives CDR1 MNHEY, CDR2 SVGAGI. DNA of the CDR3: TGTGCCAGCAGGTTCCGGACGGTGAACACTGAAGCTTTCTTT. This sequence encodes CASRFRTVNTEAFF.

The chain employs TRBV27 and TRBJ2-2; a weak D match, TRBD2 (7 bases). CDR3 size: 16 residues. Trimming pared 3 bases from V and 1 base from J, leaving 12 bases between. Germline assignment: CDR1 MNHEY and CDR2 SMNVEV (reference sequence). CDR3 loop: CASSFIGGLNTGELFF. For the CDR3, the DNA is TGTGCCAGCAGTTTTATCGGGGGGCTGAACACCGGGGAGCTGTTTTTT.

The CDR3 region is CASSPLETGELFF. In nucleotides, the CDR3 is TGTGCCAGCTCACCATTAGAAACCGGGGAGCTGTTTTTT. The chain recombines TRBV18 with TRBJ2-2; D is uncertain. This CDR3 is built from 13 residues. V dropped 2 bases and J dropped 5 bases, with 6 bases sitting between them. CDR1 is KGHSH, CDR2 LQKENI, per germline.

The chain carries TRBV6-6 and TRBJ2-7, with D uncertain. CDR3 length: 16 residues. The germline V gene encodes CDR1 MNHNY and CDR2 SVGAGI (reference sequence). The ends were cut back, 0 bases at V and 1 base at J, with 13 bases in the middle. Here the CDR3 reads CASSYSLGSPSYEQYF. The DNA for the CDR3 is TGTGCCAGCAGTTACTCGTTAGGCAGTCCATCCTACGAGCAGTACTTC.

This rearrangement joins TRBV6-5 to TRBJ1-6; possible D gene TRBD1, 5 bases. The CDR3 sequence is 16 residues long. CDR1 and CDR2 (germline): MNHEY, SVGAGI. V shed 0 bases and J shed 9 bases, with 15 bases lying between them. CDR3 residues: CASSYSMVAGGSPLHF. The CDR3 coding sequence is TGTGCCAGCAGTTACTCGATGGTAGCGGGGGGTTCACCCCTCCACTTT.

This clone was observed once. V and J are TRBV12-5 and TRBJ2-6; no reliable D call. This CDR3 is built from 13 residues. Germline V gene lookup returns CDR1 LGHNT and CDR2 FRNRAP. With 2 bases removed from V and 2 bases from J, the gap between germline ends came to 1 base. The CDR3 protein is CASGLTGANVLTF. The CDR3 DNA sequence: TGTGCTAGTGGTTTGACTGGGGCCAACGTCCTGACTTTC.

This sequence joins TRBV21-1 and TRBJ2-2; the table gives TRBD2 as D, unverified against the DNA. TRBV21-1 is listed as a pseudogene. The CDR3 has 14 amino acids. The CDR3 nucleotides are TGTGCCAGCGTCGTGGGGAGTGAGGTAGGGGAGCTGTTTTTT. It codes for CASVVGSEVGELFF.

The rearrangement links TRBV5-1 to TRBJ2-7; D perhaps matches TRBD2 (5 bases). The CDR3 runs 15 residues. Germline values: CDR1 SGHRS, CDR2 YFSETQ. The V end was cut by 4 bases, the J end by 6 bases, with 20 bases between. The CDR3 region has the DNA TGCGCCAGCAGCGAACCGACGGGGTCCCTTCTCGAGCAGTACTTC. This gives the protein CASSEPTGSLLEQYF.

The V and J genes are TRBV7-2 and TRBJ2-2; 9 nucleotides agree with TRBD1. Germline values: CDR1 SGHTA, CDR2 FQGNSA. The V segment lost 3 bases and the J segment 5 bases; nucleotides outside the gene matches: 7. The CDR3 length is 16 residues. CDR3 amino acids: CASSLWTGVGTGELFF. DNA for the CDR3: TGTGCCAGCAGCTTGTGGACAGGGGTTGGAACCGGGGAGCTGTTTTTT.

The chain couples TRBV7-6 to TRBJ1-3; D might be TRBD1 (5 bases). Between the trimmed V and J ends, which lost 6 bases and 0 bases, there was a span of 21 bases. Germline CDR1 SGHVS, CDR2 FNYEAQ. The CDR3 extends over 18 amino acids. The CDR3 spells CASSQWGVQPRSGNTIYF. The CDR3 bases are TGTGCCAGCAGTCAGTGGGGGGTACAGCCCCGCTCTGGAAACACCATATATTTT.

The chain joins TRBV2 to TRBJ1-1, with D unclear. The CDR3 consists of 15 residues. Germline V gene data show CDR1 as SNHLY and CDR2 as FYNNEI. With 6 bases removed from V and 3 bases from J, the gap between germline ends came to 17 bases. The CDR3 loop is CASSPGSSTDTEAFF. The CDR3 nucleotides read TGTGCCAGCAGCCCGGGATCTTCAACGGACACTGAAGCTTTCTTT.

This clone was counted a few times. The V call is TRBV18, the J call TRBJ1-5; 7 bases line up with TRBD1. From germline, CDR1 is KGHSH and CDR2 LQKENI. V lost 4 bases to trimming and J lost 6 bases; unmatched junction nucleotides: 3. The CDR3 runs 13 residues. The CDR3 DNA follows: TGTGCCAGCTCACAGGGGGCAGGTCAGCCCCAGCATTTT. Protein: CASSQGAGQPQHF.

The gene calls are TRBV18 and TRBJ2-1; D remains unclear. The CDR3 is made up of 16 amino acids. The V gene lost 3 bases and the J gene lost 5 bases, with 17 bases spanning the gap. In germline, CDR1 is KGHSH, CDR2 LQKENI. CDR3 coding DNA: TGTGCCAGCTCACCCTTGGGAACCGGACCCCACAATGAGCAGTTCTTC. This translates into CASSPLGTGPHNEQFF. The whole variable domain, filled in from reference TRBV18 and TRBJ2-1, reads NAGVMQNPRHLVRRRGQEARLRCSPMKGHSHVYWYRQLPEEGLKFMVYLQKENIIDESGMPKERFSAEFPKEGPSILRIQQVVRGDSAAYFCASSPLGTGPHNEQFFGPGTRLTVL.

This clone showed up just once. V gene TRBV19 combines with J gene TRBJ2-2; D is ambiguous. CDR1 and CDR2 from the germline V gene are LNHDA and SQIVND (reference sequence). With 5 bases removed from V and 1 base from J, the gap between germline ends came to 11 bases. The length of the CDR3 is 15 residues. The CDR3 nucleotides read TGTGCCAGTAGTCTGTCTGGGTTGAACACCGGGGAGCTGTTTTTT. This codes for CASSLSGLNTGELFF.